This T cell receptor beta chain stems from a study of technical replicates of blood from a few donors. This CDR3 region has 13 residues. The V end was cut by 5 bases, the J end by 2 bases, with 10 bases between. Germline assignment: CDR1 MNHNY and CDR2 SVGAGI (reference sequence). Assay used: immunoSEQ multiplex PCR; TCRdb lists only in-frame clones, some missing. The data hold approximately 99,000 clones, with approximately 95% observed a single time. The sequence was obtained from a human donor in good health. The chain employs TRBV6-6 and TRBJ2-7; D is possibly TRBD2 (6 bases). The sample was T cells isolated from PBMCs. CDR3: CASSPGTAYEQYF. CDR3 sequence (DNA): TGTGCCAGCAGTCCCGGGACTGCCTACGAGCAGTACTTC.